This TCR beta chain emerged from a study of CD8+CD57+ T cells in acquired aplastic anemia. Study in general: An average of roughly 3 ug of DNA was obtained from sorted CD4+ and CD8+ cells. Reads per healthy sample averaged approximately 9.9 million (CD4+) and some 12 million (CD8+).

Study results and limitations: CD8+ Simpson's diversity did not differ significantly between patients and controls. In common between the patients and the controls were approximately 30 CD8+ CDR3 sequences.

As concerns this clonotype: Its antigen remains unknown.

V shed 6 bases and J 5 bases; nucleotides not matched to a gene: 9. This CDR3 comprises 15 residues. For CDR3 and TCR beta VDJ profiling, genomic DNA was the template used. TCRdb recomputed calls from the reads with MiXCR, one row per CDR3 protein. The profile shows about 400,000 distinct CDR3 sequences, 60% to 80% of them singletons. This TCR was recovered from a human donor in good health, serving as a control. Sequences were obtained from sorted CD4+, CD8+, or CD8+CD57+ T cells (not recorded which) from PBMCs. This chain joins TRBV12-3 or TRBV12-4 and TRBJ2-3; TRBD2 agrees at 9 bases. As DNA, the CDR3 is TGTGCCAGCAGCGGAACCGCTAGCGGGGTAGATACGCAGTATTTT. It yields the protein CASSGTASGVDTQYF.